Listed here are 5 T cell receptor beta chains from one sample, sequenced in a study of CD8+ T cells in alopecia areata. Following RNA extraction, reverse transcription yielded cDNA that acted as the sequencing template. The repertoire was sequenced with immunoSEQ multiplex PCR; TCRdb's copy has only in-frame clones and lacks some. The sample shows about 1,400 clones, none of them appearing just once. The source material was lesional skin. These TCRs come from a C3H/HeJ mouse with alopecia areata. The mouse strain carries the MHC haplotype H2-k.

This clone occurred many times. The gene names here belong to mouse. The read stops 4 residues short of the end of the CDR3; the missing end is completed from the germline J gene. V and J are TRBV5 and TRBJ1-1, with D hard to call. Germline lookup yields CDR1 LGHNA and CDR2 YNLKQL (reference sequence). The CDR3 extends over 12 amino acids. The V end was cut by 6 bases, the J end by 0 bases, with 5 bases between. CDR3 DNA, as far as it was read: TGTGCCAGCAGTATTGCAAACACA. This encodes CASSIANT. The complete CDR3 sequence is CASSIANTEVFF.

This clone was seen repeatedly, ten times or more. Gene and germline names: mouse. The read falls 4 residues short of the CDR3 end, and the missing part is taken from the germline J gene. This rearrangement joins TRBV13-2 to TRBJ2-7, with 11 bases aligning to TRBD2. Germline V CDR1 and CDR2: NNHNN, SYGAGS (reference sequence). Trimming took 0 bases from V and 1 from J; bases not matched to a gene: 9. This CDR3 is 18 amino acids long. This chain's CDR3 is CASGDANWGGPSSYEQYF. The part of the CDR3 DNA that was read is TGTGCCAGCGGTGATGCAAACTGGGGGGGCCCCTCTTCCTAT.

Turning to this clone: Given a much more abundant clone one base away, this may be a read error. Gene names are the mouse ones. The sequence runs out 4 residues before the end of the CDR3; the remainder is reconstructed from the germline J gene. V usage is TRBV5 and J usage is TRBJ2-5; TRBD1 matches 9 bases. Germline V gene lookup returns CDR1 LGHNA and CDR2 YNLKQL (reference sequence). There are 15 residues in the CDR3. This CDR3 is CANSPRDRDQDTQYF. Partial CDR3 DNA: TGTGCCAACAGCCCCCGGGACAGGGACCAAGAC.

In its sample, this clone was seen many times. Here the gene names and germline are mouse. The CDR3 end lies 4 residues beyond the end of the read and is filled in from the germline J gene. This chain connects TRBV13-2 to TRBJ2-7; 9 bases map to TRBD1. CDR1 and CDR2 (germline): NNHNN, SYGAGS (reference sequence). The CDR3 length is 15 residues. V shed 1 base, J shed 3 bases, and the junction held 5 bases outside the gene matches. CDR3 DNA, as far as it was read: TGTGCCAGCGGTGATCGAGTGGACAGGGGCTAT. This sequence encodes CASGDRVDRGY. The whole CDR3 protein reads CASGDRVDRGYEQYF.

The table lists this clone with many counts. These gene names are mouse names. Coverage ceases 4 residues before the CDR3 finishes, and the germline J gene fills in the end. This chain links TRBV14 with TRBJ2-5; 7 bases are a match to TRBD1. The CDR3 sequence is 13 residues long. Germline values: CDR1 SGHDT, CDR2 FRDEAV. The CDR3 bases that were read are TGTGCCAGCAGTCCCGGGACAGAAGAC. Translating it yields CASSPGTED. Given in full, the CDR3 is CASSPGTEDTQYF.